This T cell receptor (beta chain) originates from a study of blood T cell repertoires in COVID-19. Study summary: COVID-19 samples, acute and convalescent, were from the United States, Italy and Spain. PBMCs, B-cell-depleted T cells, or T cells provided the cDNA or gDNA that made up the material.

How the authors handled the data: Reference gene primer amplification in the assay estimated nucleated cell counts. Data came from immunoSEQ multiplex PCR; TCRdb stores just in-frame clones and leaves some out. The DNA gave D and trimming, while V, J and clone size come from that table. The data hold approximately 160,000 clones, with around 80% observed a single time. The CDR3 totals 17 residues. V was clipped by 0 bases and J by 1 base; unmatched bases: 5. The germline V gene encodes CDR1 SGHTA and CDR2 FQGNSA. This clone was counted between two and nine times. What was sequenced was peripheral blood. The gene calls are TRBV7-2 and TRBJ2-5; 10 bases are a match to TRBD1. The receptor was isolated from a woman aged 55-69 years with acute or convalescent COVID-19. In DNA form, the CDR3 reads TGTGCCAGCAGCTTAGCGTTGACAGGGGGCCTCCAAGAGACCCAGTACTTC. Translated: CASSLALTGGLQETQYF.